One and the same sample provided the 29 T cell receptor beta chains below, sequenced in a study of neoadjuvant anti-PD-1 for oral cavity cancer. Clones were sequenced by immunoSEQ multiplex PCR, and TCRdb holds only the in-frame ones, with some missing. The sample has around 34,000 clones, more than 75% seen once. Source: PBMCs, taken before nivolumab (anti-PD-1) treatment. These receptor sequences come from a person aged 35-79 years with oral cavity squamous cell carcinoma.

J is TRBJ2-5 and V is TRBV5-8; tentatively, D is TRBD1 or TRBD2 (5 bases each). Trimming removed 1 base from V and 7 bases from J, with 17 bases in between. The CDR3 has 15 amino acids. Germline CDR1 SGHTS, CDR2 YDEGEE. CDR3 in amino acids: CASSLSRTPGGTQYF. DNA for the CDR3: TGTGCCAGCAGCTTGTCGCGCACTCCTGGGGGGACCCAGTACTTC.

CDR3 region: CASSFRGTLSNQPQHF. CDR3 coding DNA: TGTGCCAGCAGTTTCCGAGGGACACTTAGCAATCAGCCCCAGCATTTT. The rearrangement links TRBV28 to TRBJ1-5, with TRBD1 as a possible D gene (6 bases). Deletions cut 3 bases from V and 0 bases from J, with 12 bases between. Germline CDR1 is MDHEN and CDR2 is SYDVKM. The CDR3 runs 16 residues.

The chain links TRBV19 to TRBJ1-2; 12 bases align to TRBD1. CDR1 and CDR2 from the germline V gene are LNHDA and SQIVND (reference sequence). This CDR3 has 14 residues. J gave up 5 bases and V 7 bases, and 5 bases lay outside the gene matches. The CDR3 sequence: CASTSGQGAYGYTF. The DNA of the CDR3 is TGTGCCAGTACATCGGGACAGGGGGCTTATGGCTACACCTTC.

As DNA, the CDR3 is TGTGCCAGCAGCTTAACTAGCGTGAGCTCCTACGAGCAGTACTTC. Translation: CASSLTSVSSYEQYF. The chain carries TRBV7-2 and TRBJ2-7, with TRBD2 matching 7 bases. Germline V gives CDR1 SGHTA, CDR2 FQGNSA. The CDR3 is 15 residues long. Trimming removed 2 bases from V and 0 bases from J; junction bases left unmatched: 4.

The chain employs TRBV5-4 and TRBJ1-2, with D maybe TRBD1 (5 bases). The germline V gene has CDR1 SGHNT and CDR2 YYREEE (reference sequence). Trimming took off 7 bases at V and 4 bases at J, with 14 bases between the two ends. The CDR3 loop spans 13 amino acids. CDR3 sequence: CASGPGQIYGYTF. The CDR3 coding sequence is TGTGCCAGCGGTCCCGGACAAATCTATGGCTACACCTTC.

The chain combines TRBV6-1 with TRBJ1-5; D may be TRBD1 (6 bases). Trimming stripped 3 bases from V and 4 bases from J, with 10 bases between. Germline lookup yields CDR1 MNHNS and CDR2 SASEGT. The CDR3 has 14 residues. The CDR3: CASSDRTANQPQHF. CDR3 coding DNA: TGTGCCAGCAGTGATAGGACAGCTAATCAGCCCCAGCATTTT.

The chain employs TRBV10-3 and TRBJ2-1, with unresolved D. The V gene's germline CDR1 is ENHRY and CDR2 SYGVKD. This CDR3 has 16 residues. V lost 2 bases, J lost 5 bases, and 16 bases lay in between. The CDR3 spells CAISEPSRFTNNEQFF. CDR3 in DNA: TGTGCCATCAGTGAGCCAAGTAGATTTACAAACAATGAGCAGTTCTTC.

The chain has TRBV6-6 and TRBJ2-5; maybe TRBD1 (5 bases). Germline assignment: CDR1 MNHNY and CDR2 SVGAGI (reference sequence). The V gene lost 4 bases and the J gene lost 5 bases, with 17 bases spanning the gap. There are 15 residues in the CDR3. The CDR3 DNA reads TGTGCCAGCAGTTTAGGGCAGGGCGGTTTTGAGACCCAGTACTTC. Translating it yields CASSLGQGGFETQYF.

This clone turned up a few times. The chain couples TRBV7-2 to TRBJ1-5; 8 bases fit TRBD1. The length of the CDR3 is 13 residues. J lost 6 bases, V lost 4 bases, and 2 bases had no gene match. From germline, CDR1 is SGHTA and CDR2 FQGNSA. CDR3 bases: TGTGCCAGCAGCTCAGACAGGGGTCAGCCCCAGCATTTT. Amino acids: CASSSDRGQPQHF.

The CDR3 reads CAISDRLGTSGSGELFF. CDR3 DNA sequence: TGTGCCATCAGTGACCGCCTTGGGACTAGCGGATCCGGGGAGCTGTTTTTT. The rearrangement joins TRBV10-3 to TRBJ2-2, with 11 bases identical to TRBD2. With V trimmed by 3 bases and J by 6 bases, 9 bases remained unmatched. The CDR3 spans 17 residues. Germline lookup yields CDR1 ENHRY and CDR2 SYGVKD.

This clone showed up just a few times. J is TRBJ2-1 and V is TRBV6-5; D possibly corresponds to TRBD2 (6 bases). The germline gives CDR1 MNHEY, CDR2 SVGAGI. V lost 7 bases and J lost 8, with 15 bases in between. The CDR3 is made up of 13 amino acids. For the CDR3, the DNA is TGTGCCAGCAAACGCGGCAGGGAGGATGAGCAGTTCTTC. Translating it yields CASKRGREDEQFF.

With regard to this clone: The germline gene is not matched at one end of the junction; a read error may be the cause. The V call is TRBV6-1, the J call TRBJ2-3, with TRBD2 as a possible D gene (7 bases). Germline V gene data show CDR1 as MNHNS and CDR2 as SASEGT. This CDR3 spans 13 amino acids. In DNA, the CDR3 is TGTGCCAGCGGGGGGGCGAGCATAGATACGCAGTATTTT. Translated, it gives CASGGASIDTQYF.

The CDR3 nucleotides read TGTGCCAGCAGCTTGGAGGGCGCTGTTTCCTACGAGCAGTACTTC. Amino acid sequence: CASSLEGAVSYEQYF. The chain combines TRBV5-4 with TRBJ2-7, with D unclear. Trimming shortened V by 0 bases and J by 1 base, and 11 bases separated the two germline ends. This CDR3 has 15 amino acids. CDR1 is SGHNT and CDR2 is YYREEE in the germline V gene (reference sequence).

The V call is TRBV21-1, the J call TRBJ2-5; the DNA was not compared with TRBD2, the D call given in the table. TRBV21-1 is given as a pseudogene. The CDR3 is made up of 16 amino acids. The DNA of the CDR3 is TGTGCCAGCAGCACGAGTCTAGCGCCCTCCAAAGAGACCCAGTACTTC. It specifies CASSTSLAPSKETQYF.

The genes are TRBV5-6 and TRBJ1-2, with 9 bases identical to TRBD1. V was pared by 0 bases and J by 6 bases, with 3 bases of the junction left unmatched. Germline CDR1 SGHDT, CDR2 YYEEEE. The CDR3 extends over 14 amino acids. The DNA of the CDR3 is TGTGCCAGCAGCTTGGGCCGGACAGGGGATGGCTACACCTTC. Protein product: CASSLGRTGDGYTF.

This clone was observed a single time. The junction and the germline gene differ at one end; a read error may be behind it. This chain joins TRBV5-5 and TRBJ2-1; D is ambiguous. CDR1 is SGHKS, CDR2 YYEKEE, per germline (reference sequence). The CDR3 is made up of 14 amino acids. The CDR3 nucleotides read TGTACCAGCAGCTTCCAGGAACCTTACAATGAGCAGTTCTTC. Translation gives CTSSFQEPYNEQFF.

This clone was counted a few times. The gene calls are TRBV19 and TRBJ1-2, with D perhaps TRBD1 (5 bases). Looked up from germline, CDR1 is LNHDA and CDR2 is SQIVND (reference sequence). With 2 bases removed from V and 0 bases from J, the gap between germline ends came to 16 bases. The CDR3 consists of 17 residues. The CDR3 coding sequence is TGTGCCAGTAGTATACAACAGGACCAATTCGCTAACTATGGCTACACCTTC. This encodes CASSIQQDQFANYGYTF.

The chain has TRBV5-4 and TRBJ2-1; TRBD1 aligns across 8 bases. This CDR3 has 14 amino acids. The V gene's germline CDR1 is SGHNT and CDR2 YYREEE (reference sequence). Trimming removed 4 bases from V and 8 bases from J; junction bases left unmatched: 8. CDR3 in amino acids: CASSPPDRVYEQFF. For the CDR3, the DNA is TGTGCCAGCAGCCCACCGGACAGGGTATATGAGCAGTTCTTC.

V gene TRBV5-4 combines with J gene TRBJ1-2, with a tentative D call TRBD1 (6 bases). CDR3 length: 16 residues. CDR1 and CDR2 (germline): SGHNT, YYREEE (reference sequence). The V gene lost 3 bases and the J gene lost 8 bases, with 23 bases spanning the gap. The CDR3 nucleotides read TGTGCCAGCAGCTCACCGACCGGGACAACTCTGGGGGGCTACACCTTC. Its protein is CASSSPTGTTLGGYTF.

This rearrangement joins TRBV6-6 to TRBJ1-1, with 8 bases fitting TRBD1. Germline-derived CDR1 and CDR2 are MNHNY and SVGAGI (reference sequence). This CDR3 region has 14 residues. V was pared by 2 bases and J by 5 bases, with 4 bases of the junction left unmatched. In DNA form, the CDR3 reads TGTGCCAGCAGTTACGACAGGGGAGGTACTGAAGCTTTCTTT. Amino acids: CASSYDRGGTEAFF.

V gene TRBV7-2 combines with J gene TRBJ1-2; 8 bases map to TRBD1. CDR1 and CDR2 (germline): SGHTA, FQGNSA. V was pared by 2 bases and J by 4 bases, with 6 bases of the junction left unmatched. The CDR3 consists of 15 residues. The chain's CDR3 is CASSLSGTGLYGYTF. DNA of the CDR3: TGTGCCAGCAGCTTATCCGGGACAGGTCTCTATGGCTACACCTTC.

This sequence joins TRBV19 and TRBJ1-2; D gene unclear. Germline V CDR1 and CDR2: LNHDA, SQIVND (reference sequence). The germline V and J ends were trimmed by 3 bases and 5 bases, with 19 bases remaining between them. CDR3 size: 16 residues. The chain's CDR3 is CASSIPGSGTAYGYTF. DNA for the CDR3: TGTGCCAGTAGTATCCCCGGGTCGGGCACAGCATATGGCTACACCTTC.

The chain joins TRBV30 to TRBJ2-7; D is ambiguous. The germline CDR1 and CDR2 sequences are GTSNPN and SVGIG (reference sequence). The germline V and J ends were trimmed by 5 bases and 0 bases, with 8 bases remaining between them. The CDR3 runs to 12 residues. The CDR3, as DNA: TGTGCCTGGTCCTATGGCTCCTACGAGCAGTACTTC. Protein: CAWSYGSYEQYF. The whole variable domain, filled in from reference TRBV30 and TRBJ2-7, reads SQTIHQWPATLVQPVGSPLSLECTVEGTSNPNLYWYRQAAGRGLQLLFYSVGIGQISSEVPQNLSASRPQDRQFILSSKKLLLSDSGFYLCAWSYGSYEQYFGPGTRLTVT.

J is TRBJ1-6 and V is TRBV5-6; maybe TRBD1 (5 bases). Germline V gives CDR1 SGHDT, CDR2 YYEEEE. This CDR3 is 14 amino acids long. Trimming took off 2 bases at V and 7 bases at J, with 10 bases between the two ends. CDR3 sequence reads: CASSFVQGNSPLHF. The CDR3 DNA follows: TGTGCCAGCAGCTTCGTTCAGGGAAATTCACCCCTCCACTTT.

About this clone: The junction shows a germline mismatch at one end, possibly a read error. J is TRBJ1-5 and V is TRBV11-1, with D hard to call. Germline lookup yields CDR1 SGHAT and CDR2 FQDESV (reference sequence). The CDR3 loop spans 13 amino acids. CDR3 amino acids: CASSLADGQPQHF. In nucleotides, the CDR3 is TGTGCCAGCAGCCTAGCAGACGGTCAGCCCCAGCATTTT.

This chain links TRBV7-2 with TRBJ2-3; D is perhaps TRBD2 (6 bases). V was trimmed by 2 bases and J by 0 bases, leaving 12 bases between them. Germline CDR1 reads SGHTA; CDR2 reads FQGNSA. The CDR3 has 16 residues. The CDR3 nucleotides are TGTGCCAGCAGCTTACGTGGAGGGAAGAGCACAGATACGCAGTATTTT. This translates into CASSLRGGKSTDTQYF. The full variable domain, its missing parts supplied by reference TRBV7-2 and TRBJ2-3, is GAGVSQSPSNKVTEKGKDVELRCDPISGHTALYWYRQSLGQGLEFLIYFQGNSAPDKSGLPSDRFSAERTGGSVSTLTIQRTQQEDSAVYLCASSLRGGKSTDTQYFGPGTRLTVL.

To note about this clone: The sample holds other DNA sequences that translate to the same CDR3. DNA for the CDR3: TGTGCCAGCAGTGAAGGGGGAGGCAATCAGCCCCAGCATTTT. Translation: CASSEGGGNQPQHF. This chain joins TRBV2 and TRBJ1-5; D remains ambiguous. The ends were cut back, 1 base at V and 2 bases at J, with 6 bases in the middle. The length of the CDR3 is 14 residues. The germline gives CDR1 SNHLY, CDR2 FYNNEI.

This chain connects TRBV9 to TRBJ1-3; D remains unclear. Per the germline V gene, CDR1 is SGDLS and CDR2 is YYNGEE. V was cut by 1 base and J by 0 bases, with 11 bases left in between. The CDR3 is 16 amino acids. The chain's CDR3 is CASSVRAANSGNTIYF. The CDR3 nucleotides read TGTGCCAGCAGCGTAAGGGCCGCGAACTCTGGAAACACCATATATTTT. Looking up the rest from reference TRBV9 and TRBJ1-3 gives the full variable domain: DSGVTQTPKHLITATGQRVTLRCSPRSGDLSVYWYQQSLDQGLQFLIQYYNGEERAKGNILERFSAQQFPDLHSELNLSSLELGDSALYFCASSVRAANSGNTIYFGEGSWLTVV.

The V call is TRBV7-3, the J call TRBJ2-3; D remains unclear. Germline CDR1 reads SGHTA; CDR2 reads FQGTGA. V was clipped by 5 bases and J by 0 bases, with 9 bases between them. This CDR3 has 14 amino acids. The CDR3 bases are TGTGCCAGCAGCCCCTCCCACAGCACAGATACGCAGTATTTT. This sequence encodes CASSPSHSTDTQYF.